This TCR beta chain was recorded in a study of neurological immune-mediated disorders. From the 5' RACE reads, TCRdb called clonotypes with MiXCR, one entry per CDR3 protein. This sample yields fewer than 80,000 distinct CDR3 sequences, of which more than 4% are seen a single time; 3.4% belongs to the top ten. This clonotype was observed at least ten times. The germline gives CDR1 SGHTA, CDR2 FQGNSA. The CDR3 is made up of 20 amino acids. The V gene lost 3 bases and the J gene lost 5 bases, with 26 bases spanning the gap. This chain joins TRBV7-2 and TRBJ1-6; a possible D gene is TRBD1 (6 bases). The sample taken for sequencing was PBMCs. This TCR came from a woman between 45 and 65 years old with multiple sclerosis. CDR3 bases: TGTGCCAGCAGCTTTACGGGAATGGGACATCCCGAGACTAATAATTCACCCCTCCACTTT. Its protein product is CASSFTGMGHPETNNSPLHF.